The TCR beta chain under discussion was sequenced for a study of chemoradiotherapy in HPV16-positive cancers. Repertoires were sampled repeatedly during chemoradiotherapy. Study results and caveats: In HPV16-positive patients, HPV-responsive T-cell expansion tracked better recurrence-free survival. Candidate HPV-specific clones and E7-related TCR motifs grew in tumor during treatment.

On this clone: The antigen is unknown.

The CDR3 runs 15 residues. The germline V gene has CDR1 MDHEN and CDR2 SYDVKM. V was trimmed by 2 bases and J by 8 bases, leaving 17 bases between them. Assay: immunoSEQ multiplex PCR; the TCRdb copy retains only in-frame clones and omits some. The sample consists of 2,000 to 3,000 clones, around 90% of them appearing once. The source was tumor tissue, collected from a patient who underwent chemoradiotherapy. The TCR comes from a human donor with HPV-associated anogenital cancer. The V gene is TRBV28, the J gene TRBJ2-3; D possibly corresponds to TRBD2 (6 bases). The chain's CDR3 is CASSLTGGASGTQYF. CDR3 DNA: TGTGCCAGCAGTTTAACGGGCGGGGCGTCCGGTACGCAGTATTTT.